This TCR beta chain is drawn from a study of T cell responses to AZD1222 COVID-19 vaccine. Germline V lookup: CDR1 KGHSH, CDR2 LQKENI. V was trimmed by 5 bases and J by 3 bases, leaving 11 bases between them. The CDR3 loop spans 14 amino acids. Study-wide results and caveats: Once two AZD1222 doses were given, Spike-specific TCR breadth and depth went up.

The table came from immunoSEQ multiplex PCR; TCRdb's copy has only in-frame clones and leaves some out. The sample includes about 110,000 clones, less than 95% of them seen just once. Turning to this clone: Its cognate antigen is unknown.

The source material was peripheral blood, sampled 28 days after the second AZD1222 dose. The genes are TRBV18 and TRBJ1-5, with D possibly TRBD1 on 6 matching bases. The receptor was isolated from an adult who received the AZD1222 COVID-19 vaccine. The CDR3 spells CASSGSGANQPQHF. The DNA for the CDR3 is TGTGCCAGCTCAGGCTCAGGGGCCAATCAGCCCCAGCATTTT.